The TCR beta chain under discussion was sequenced for a study of blood T cells in healthy people across ages. Study-level information: With template switching, about one barcoded beta molecule was captured per two T cells. Regarding the study as a whole: Per-million-T-cell TCR beta diversity fell roughly linearly with age. Versus aged donors, long-lived donors had higher diversity and more naive CD4+ cells.

A second about 7 to 11 cycle PCR used barcoded and J-beta primers. TCRdb itself ran the 5' RACE reads through MiXCR, one entry per CDR3 protein. The sample includes 1.5 million to 2 million distinct CDR3 sequences, roughly two fifths of them seen just once. From germline, CDR1 is SGHRS and CDR2 YFSETQ. The CDR3 runs to 16 residues. V was cut by 6 bases and J by 5 bases, with 22 bases left in between. Points on this clonotype: The antigen is unknown.

The sequence derives from a human donor in good health. The chain is built from TRBV5-1 and TRBJ2-3, with D uncertain. Sequences were obtained from blood. CDR3 sequence reads: CASTFGRTHLGDTQYF. Here the CDR3 DNA reads TGCGCCAGCACCTTCGGCAGAACACACTTAGGAGATACGCAGTATTTT.